This is a list of T cell receptor beta chains from one sample in a study of T-cell memory formation after mild COVID-19. Via MiXCR, TCRdb re-called the 5' RACE reads, giving one row per CDR3 protein. Counted here are more than 400,000 distinct CDR3 sequences, around a sixth occurring once; the ten biggest clones make up 12%. The sequencing sample was made of PBMCs or a T cell subset sorted from them (not recorded which). The receptors were gathered from an adult woman who had mild COVID-19 (a few samples of this study predate the infection). Cell type and time point are not known. The CDR3 runs from the conserved cysteine through the conserved F or W. Each record gives: clone size, J gene, CDR3 length, V gene, D gene, CDR3 DNA, CDR3 protein. D genes are given only for firm matches. Size is stated for part of the rows, as once, few or many counts, or as a class when the clone is expanded.

clone_size: .; j_call: TRBJ2-2; cdr3_length: 14; v_call: TRBV6-1; d_call: .; cdr3_nt: TGTGCCAGCAGTGACCGGGACTTCCCCGGGGAGCTGTTTTTT; cdr3_aa: CASSDRDFPGELFF
clone_size: .; j_call: TRBJ2-7; cdr3_length: 13; v_call: TRBV6-5; d_call: .; cdr3_nt: TGTGCCAGCAGTTCCGGGGCGTACCACGAGCAGTACTTC; cdr3_aa: CASSSGAYHEQYF
clone_size: .; j_call: TRBJ2-1; cdr3_length: 17; v_call: TRBV9; d_call: TRBD2; cdr3_nt: TGTGCCAGCAGCGATAGACTAGCGGAACAGGGGTACAATGAGCAGTTCTTC; cdr3_aa: CASSDRLAEQGYNEQFF
clone_size: few; j_call: TRBJ2-2; cdr3_length: 19; v_call: TRBV6-2/TRBV6-3; d_call: .; cdr3_nt: TGTGCCAGCAGCTGTTATGGTCCAGTACGGACAACGAACACCGGGGAGCTGTTTTTT; cdr3_aa: CASSCYGPVRTTNTGELFF
clone_size: .; j_call: TRBJ1-5; cdr3_length: 21; v_call: TRBV6-5; d_call: TRBD1; cdr3_nt: TGTGCCAGCAGTTACCCATGGTTTAGCGGGACAGCTCAATTTTGGAATCAGCCCCAGCATTTT; cdr3_aa: CASSYPWFSGTAQFWNQPQHF
clone_size: few; j_call: TRBJ1-5; cdr3_length: 13; v_call: TRBV7-9; d_call: .; cdr3_nt: TGTGCCAGCGGAAGGGACCGCAATCAGCCCCAGCATTTT; cdr3_aa: CASGRDRNQPQHF
clone_size: .; j_call: TRBJ2-1; cdr3_length: 14; v_call: TRBV12-3/TRBV12-4; d_call: .; cdr3_nt: TGTGCCAGCAGTTTAAAACTGCACCTCAATGAGCAGTTCTTC; cdr3_aa: CASSLKLHLNEQFF
clone_size: .; j_call: TRBJ1-2; cdr3_length: 13; v_call: TRBV20-1; d_call: TRBD1; cdr3_nt: TGCAGTGCGTCGACAGGGGAAGGGTATGGCTACACCTTC; cdr3_aa: CSASTGEGYGYTF
clone_size: .; j_call: TRBJ2-7; cdr3_length: 15; v_call: TRBV7-6; d_call: .; cdr3_nt: TGTGCCAGCAGCTTAAGGGGCTCGGGCTCCTACGAGCAGTACTTC; cdr3_aa: CASSLRGSGSYEQYF
clone_size: few; j_call: TRBJ2-2; cdr3_length: 15; v_call: TRBV12-3/TRBV12-4; d_call: .; cdr3_nt: TGTGCCAGCAGTTTCGGCCGTTCGAACACCGGGGAGCTGTTTTTT; cdr3_aa: CASSFGRSNTGELFF
clone_size: .; j_call: TRBJ1-5; cdr3_length: 14; v_call: TRBV20-1; d_call: .; cdr3_nt: TGCAGTGCTAGGTGGCTGCGCGACAATCAGCCCCAGCATTTT; cdr3_aa: CSARWLRDNQPQHF
clone_size: .; j_call: TRBJ2-3; cdr3_length: 14; v_call: TRBV12-3/TRBV12-4; d_call: .; cdr3_nt: TGTGCCACCCGGGCTACGGGCAGCACAGATACGCAGTATTTT; cdr3_aa: CATRATGSTDTQYF
clone_size: many; j_call: TRBJ1-1; cdr3_length: 15; v_call: TRBV5-6; d_call: TRBD1; cdr3_nt: TGTGCCAGCAGCAGACAGGGTCGCATGAACACTGAAGCTTTCTTT; cdr3_aa: CASSRQGRMNTEAFF
clone_size: many; j_call: TRBJ2-7; cdr3_length: 14; v_call: TRBV18; d_call: TRBD1; cdr3_nt: TGTGCCAGCTCACCCTCCCCAGGGGGCTACGAGCAGTACTTC; cdr3_aa: CASSPSPGGYEQYF
clone_size: .; j_call: TRBJ2-7; cdr3_length: 16; v_call: TRBV9; d_call: TRBD1; cdr3_nt: TGTGCCAGCAGCGCCGAACAGGGGGCCCCAACCTACGAGCAGTACTTC; cdr3_aa: CASSAEQGAPTYEQYF
clone_size: .; j_call: TRBJ2-7; cdr3_length: 15; v_call: TRBV7-8; d_call: .; cdr3_nt: TGTGCCAGCAGCTTGGAGGTTGGGGCTACCTACGAGCAGTACTTC; cdr3_aa: CASSLEVGATYEQYF
clone_size: few; j_call: TRBJ1-2; cdr3_length: 14; v_call: TRBV7-6; d_call: .; cdr3_nt: TGTGCCAGCAGCTTAGGAGGAGGGGTTTATGGCTACACCTTC; cdr3_aa: CASSLGGGVYGYTF
clone_size: .; j_call: TRBJ2-5; cdr3_length: 16; v_call: TRBV5-1; d_call: .; cdr3_nt: TGCGCCAGCAGCTTGGGAGTCGGCGGGGAGAGGGAGACCCAGTACTTC; cdr3_aa: CASSLGVGGERETQYF
clone_size: .; j_call: TRBJ1-2; cdr3_length: 12; v_call: TRBV20-1; d_call: .; cdr3_nt: TGCAGTGCTAGCGCAGTCTCTTATGGCTACACCTTC; cdr3_aa: CSASAVSYGYTF
clone_size: .; j_call: TRBJ1-6; cdr3_length: 15; v_call: TRBV2; d_call: .; cdr3_nt: TGTGCCAGCAGTGAAGGTCGGCAGGGCAATTCACCCCTCCACTTT; cdr3_aa: CASSEGRQGNSPLHF
clone_size: .; j_call: TRBJ2-3; cdr3_length: 14; v_call: TRBV5-1; d_call: TRBD2; cdr3_nt: TGCGCCAGCAGCTTGGGTCGGGAGGCAGATACGCAGTATTTT; cdr3_aa: CASSLGREADTQYF
clone_size: many; j_call: TRBJ2-5; cdr3_length: 16; v_call: TRBV2; d_call: TRBD2; cdr3_nt: TGTGCCAGCAGTGAAGGGACTAGCGGGAGAGGGACCACCCAGTACTTC; cdr3_aa: CASSEGTSGRGTTQYF
clone_size: few; j_call: TRBJ1-2; cdr3_length: 15; v_call: TRBV20-1; d_call: TRBD1; cdr3_nt: TGCAGTGCCACTCCTGGCCGGGACAGGGTTTTTGGCTACACCTTC; cdr3_aa: CSATPGRDRVFGYTF
clone_size: .; j_call: TRBJ1-1; cdr3_length: 13; v_call: TRBV30; d_call: .; cdr3_nt: TGTGCCTGGAGTGTAAGACGAAACACTGAAGCTTTCTTT; cdr3_aa: CAWSVRRNTEAFF
clone_size: few; j_call: TRBJ2-3; cdr3_length: 15; v_call: TRBV5-1; d_call: TRBD2; cdr3_nt: TGCGCCAGCAGCTCCAGCGGGGGGGTCACAGATACGCAGTATTTT; cdr3_aa: CASSSSGGVTDTQYF
clone_size: .; j_call: TRBJ2-7; cdr3_length: 11; v_call: TRBV5-1; d_call: .; cdr3_nt: TGCGCCAGCAGCTTGGCGGCAAAGCAGTACTTC; cdr3_aa: CASSLAAKQYF
clone_size: .; j_call: TRBJ1-5; cdr3_length: 16; v_call: TRBV4-1; d_call: TRBD1; cdr3_nt: TGCGCCAGCAGCCTCGAGGGGACAGGGGGCTATCAGCCCCAGCATTTT; cdr3_aa: CASSLEGTGGYQPQHF
clone_size: .; j_call: TRBJ1-3; cdr3_length: 19; v_call: TRBV4-1; d_call: TRBD1; cdr3_nt: TGCGCCAGCAGCCTAGGGACAGGGGGTTCCCGGGTGTCTGGAAACACCATATATTTT; cdr3_aa: CASSLGTGGSRVSGNTIYF
clone_size: few; j_call: TRBJ2-5; cdr3_length: 16; v_call: TRBV7-3; d_call: TRBD2; cdr3_nt: TGTGCCAGCACGATGGGGGGGAGGCCCCTCCAAGAGACCCAGTACTTC; cdr3_aa: CASTMGGRPLQETQYF
clone_size: few; j_call: TRBJ2-2; cdr3_length: 14; v_call: TRBV12-3/TRBV12-4; d_call: .; cdr3_nt: TGTGCCAGCAGCTCCGGGGTCCTCACCGGGGAGCTGTTTTTT; cdr3_aa: CASSSGVLTGELFF
clone_size: .; j_call: TRBJ1-1; cdr3_length: 18; v_call: TRBV7-2; d_call: .; cdr3_nt: TGTGCCAGCAGCTTAGCGGGCAGGGGCAGGCCTATGAACACTGAAGCTTTCTTT; cdr3_aa: CASSLAGRGRPMNTEAFF
clone_size: .; j_call: TRBJ2-3; cdr3_length: 14; v_call: TRBV2; d_call: .; cdr3_nt: TGTGCCAGCAGTTCCCAGACCGTATTTAATACGCAGTATTTT; cdr3_aa: CASSSQTVFNTQYF
clone_size: few; j_call: TRBJ1-1; cdr3_length: 15; v_call: TRBV27; d_call: .; cdr3_nt: TGTGCCAGCAGTTCTGGGGTGGTGAAGAACACTGAAGCTTTCTTT; cdr3_aa: CASSSGVVKNTEAFF
clone_size: .; j_call: TRBJ2-1; cdr3_length: 15; v_call: TRBV11-3; d_call: TRBD2; cdr3_nt: TGTGCCAGCAGCTTAGTAGCGGGAGGGCTGGGGGAGCAGTTCTTC; cdr3_aa: CASSLVAGGLGEQFF
clone_size: .; j_call: TRBJ1-2; cdr3_length: 14; v_call: TRBV2; d_call: .; cdr3_nt: TGTGCCAGCAGCGGGCAGGGAAGGGACTATGGCTACACCTTC; cdr3_aa: CASSGQGRDYGYTF
clone_size: .; j_call: TRBJ2-1; cdr3_length: 16; v_call: TRBV30; d_call: .; cdr3_nt: TGTGCCTGGATGATAAGGGGTAGCGGAGTCTACAATGAGCAGTTCTTC; cdr3_aa: CAWMIRGSGVYNEQFF
clone_size: .; j_call: TRBJ2-3; cdr3_length: 15; v_call: TRBV24-1; d_call: .; cdr3_nt: TGTGCCACCAGTGATTTGCAGGGCAGCACAGATACGCAGTATTTT; cdr3_aa: CATSDLQGSTDTQYF
clone_size: .; j_call: TRBJ2-1; cdr3_length: 16; v_call: TRBV25-1; d_call: TRBD1; cdr3_nt: TGTGCCAGCAGTGATCCAGACAGGGTTCCCTACAATGAGCAGTTCTTC; cdr3_aa: CASSDPDRVPYNEQFF
clone_size: .; j_call: TRBJ2-2; cdr3_length: 14; v_call: TRBV29-1; d_call: TRBD2; cdr3_nt: TGCAGCGTGCACCGGGGGGGCCCTGCCGGGGAGCTGTTTTTT; cdr3_aa: CSVHRGGPAGELFF
clone_size: .; j_call: TRBJ2-3; cdr3_length: 15; v_call: TRBV7-3; d_call: TRBD2; cdr3_nt: TGTGCCAGCAGCCCTAGCGGGGGGGATTCAGATACGCAGTATTTT; cdr3_aa: CASSPSGGDSDTQYF
clone_size: .; j_call: TRBJ2-7; cdr3_length: 15; v_call: TRBV4-2; d_call: TRBD1; cdr3_nt: TGTGCCAGCAGCCGCCGGACAGGGGTAATCCACGAGCAGTACTTC; cdr3_aa: CASSRRTGVIHEQYF
clone_size: .; j_call: TRBJ1-1; cdr3_length: 13; v_call: TRBV6-5; d_call: .; cdr3_nt: TGTGCCAGCTCAAGGGCTGGGGGGACTGAAGCTTTCTTT; cdr3_aa: CASSRAGGTEAFF
clone_size: .; j_call: TRBJ1-5; cdr3_length: 19; v_call: TRBV27; d_call: .; cdr3_nt: TGTGCCAGCAGTTTATCCCCGCAGAGGCAGGGACGTGGCAATCAGCCCCAGCATTTT; cdr3_aa: CASSLSPQRQGRGNQPQHF
clone_size: .; j_call: TRBJ1-5; cdr3_length: 16; v_call: TRBV6-2/TRBV6-3; d_call: TRBD1; cdr3_nt: TGTGCCAGCAGTTCGACAGGGTCGTGGGGCAATCAGCCCCAGCATTTT; cdr3_aa: CASSSTGSWGNQPQHF
clone_size: .; j_call: TRBJ2-5; cdr3_length: 14; v_call: TRBV5-5; d_call: .; cdr3_nt: TGTGCCAGCAGCTTGTTTGACAGCCAAGAGACCCAGTACTTC; cdr3_aa: CASSLFDSQETQYF
clone_size: few; j_call: TRBJ1-1; cdr3_length: 12; v_call: TRBV7-9; d_call: TRBD1; cdr3_nt: TGTGCCAGCAGCCCAGGACAGGGAATGACTTTCTTT; cdr3_aa: CASSPGQGMTFF
clone_size: few; j_call: TRBJ1-1; cdr3_length: 13; v_call: TRBV7-9; d_call: TRBD1; cdr3_nt: TGTGCCAGCAGCCCTACTGGACAGGATGAAGCTTTCTTT; cdr3_aa: CASSPTGQDEAFF
clone_size: .; j_call: TRBJ2-7; cdr3_length: 14; v_call: TRBV2; d_call: .; cdr3_nt: TGTGCCAGCAGTGGAGACATTTACTCCTACGAGCAGTACTTC; cdr3_aa: CASSGDIYSYEQYF
clone_size: few; j_call: TRBJ1-6; cdr3_length: 16; v_call: TRBV6-5; d_call: TRBD1; cdr3_nt: TGTGCCAGCAGTTACTCGAGGGACAGGGGGTCTTCACCCCTCCACTTT; cdr3_aa: CASSYSRDRGSSPLHF
clone_size: many; j_call: TRBJ2-7; cdr3_length: 15; v_call: TRBV12-3/TRBV12-4; d_call: TRBD2; cdr3_nt: TGTGCCAGCAGCCGTGGGACTAGCGGATCCTACGAGCAGTACTTC; cdr3_aa: CASSRGTSGSYEQYF
clone_size: few; j_call: TRBJ1-1; cdr3_length: 16; v_call: TRBV2; d_call: TRBD1; cdr3_nt: TGTGCCAGCATGACAGGGAGTAACCCCGCGAACACTGAAGCTTTCTTT; cdr3_aa: CASMTGSNPANTEAFF
clone_size: .; j_call: TRBJ2-3; cdr3_length: 17; v_call: TRBV7-2; d_call: TRBD2; cdr3_nt: TGTGCCAGCAGCTTACTGTCCGGGGGGGCCGGGGCAGATACGCAGTATTTT; cdr3_aa: CASSLLSGGAGADTQYF
clone_size: .; j_call: TRBJ2-1; cdr3_length: 18; v_call: TRBV19; d_call: TRBD2; cdr3_nt: TGTGCCAGTAGTATAGATTTGCTACTAGCGGAGACCAACAATGAGCAGTTCTTC; cdr3_aa: CASSIDLLLAETNNEQFF
clone_size: .; j_call: TRBJ2-7; cdr3_length: 16; v_call: TRBV6-2/TRBV6-3; d_call: TRBD2; cdr3_nt: TGTGCCAGCAGTTACTCGAGAAGCGGGAGGGCCTACGAGCAGTACTTC; cdr3_aa: CASSYSRSGRAYEQYF
clone_size: .; j_call: TRBJ2-7; cdr3_length: 12; v_call: TRBV20-1; d_call: .; cdr3_nt: TGCAGTGCTAGGGGACCCCCAGGAGAGCAGTACTTC; cdr3_aa: CSARGPPGEQYF
clone_size: .; j_call: TRBJ1-6; cdr3_length: 16; v_call: TRBV19; d_call: .; cdr3_nt: TGTGCCAGTAGTATAGTTCCGACCAGTTTCAATTCACCCCTCCACTTT; cdr3_aa: CASSIVPTSFNSPLHF